This TCR beta chain appears in the sequencing data of a study of blood T cell repertoires in COVID-19. Study-wide context: Acute and convalescent COVID-19 samples came from the United States, Italy and Spain. Sources were T cells, B-cell-depleted T cells, or PBMCs; the material itself was cDNA or gDNA.

In the original processing: Nucleated cell counts were estimated from reference gene primer amplification. Libraries were prepared by immunoSEQ multiplex PCR; TCRdb keeps only in-frame clonotypes and omits some of them. That table furnishes V, J and clone size, whereas the DNA furnished D and trimming. This sample has roughly 71,000 clones; 84% occur once, and the top ten carry 7.5% to 10%. Germline CDR1 SGDLS, CDR2 YYNGEE. This CDR3 is 15 amino acids long. The junction had 4 bases not matched to a gene; V was cut back by 0 bases and J by 3 bases. This receptor was obtained from a man aged 45-60 years with active COVID-19. The chain employs TRBV9 and TRBJ2-7; 9 bases line up with TRBD2. Sequenced input: peripheral blood. This CDR3 reads CASSVDLAGSYEQYF. CDR3 bases: TGTGCCAGCAGCGTAGATCTAGCGGGGAGCTACGAGCAGTACTTC.